This TCR beta chain was captured in a study of blood T cell repertoires in COVID-19. Overall study context: Both acute and convalescent COVID-19 samples were obtained from the United States, Italy and Spain. PBMCs, B-cell-depleted T cells, or T cells provided the cDNA or gDNA that made up the material.

The CDR3 contains 16 residues. Germline lookup yields CDR1 SNHLY and CDR2 FYNNEI. Trimming took 2 bases from V and 4 from J, leaving 17 bases between them. As processed by the authors: From reference gene primer amplification, estimates of nucleated cell counts were derived. TCRdb keeps only in-frame clones here, not all; method: immunoSEQ multiplex PCR. That table furnishes V, J and clone size, whereas the DNA furnished D and trimming. Of roughly 170,000 clones detected, about 84% appear once; the ten largest clones hold roughly 7.1%. Sequenced: peripheral blood. This chain uses TRBV2 with TRBJ1-2; possible D gene TRBD1, 5 bases. The clonotype originates from a human donor in a cohort sampled during active COVID-19. The CDR3 is CASSELMGEAGYGYTF. DNA for the CDR3: TGTGCCAGCAGTGAATTAATGGGGGAAGCGGGCTATGGCTACACCTTC. Using reference TRBV2 and TRBJ1-2 for the parts outside the CDR3, the full variable domain is EPEVTQTPSHQVTQMGQEVILRCVPISNHLYFYWYRQILGQKVEFLVSFYNNEISEKSEIFDDQFSVERPDGSNFTLKIRSTKLEDSAMYFCASSELMGEAGYGYTFGSGTRLTVV.